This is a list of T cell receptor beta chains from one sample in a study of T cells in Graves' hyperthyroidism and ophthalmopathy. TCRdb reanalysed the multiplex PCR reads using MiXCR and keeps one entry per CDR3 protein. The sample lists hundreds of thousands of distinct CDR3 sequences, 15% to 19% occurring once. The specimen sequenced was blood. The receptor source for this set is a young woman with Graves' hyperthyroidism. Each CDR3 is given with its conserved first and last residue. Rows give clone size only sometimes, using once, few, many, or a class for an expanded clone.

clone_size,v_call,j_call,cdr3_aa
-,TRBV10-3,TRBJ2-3,CAVRGIRTGSTDTQYF
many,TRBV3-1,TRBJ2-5,CASSQDCWTSGVPCSETQYF
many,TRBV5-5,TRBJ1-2,CASSFTGGYTF
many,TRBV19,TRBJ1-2,CATLGPSIPGEQYYGYTF
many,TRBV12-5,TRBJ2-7,CASGRQGYEQYF
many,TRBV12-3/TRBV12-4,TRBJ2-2,CASSLGLSTGELFF
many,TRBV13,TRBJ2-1,CASSPGRAGVHNEQFF
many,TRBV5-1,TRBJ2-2,CASSLGGTAAGELFF
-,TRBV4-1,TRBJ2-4,CASSPRNLKFARAKNIQYF
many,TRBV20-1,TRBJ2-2,CSGAESNTGELFF
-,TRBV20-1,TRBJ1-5,CSAPMFGGQPQHF
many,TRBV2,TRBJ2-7,CASSEQGLVLFSEQYF
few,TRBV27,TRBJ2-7,CASTPGLAASYEQYF
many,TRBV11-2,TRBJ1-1,CASSLVQRNTEAFF
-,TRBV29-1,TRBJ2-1,CSVAVNAYNEQFF
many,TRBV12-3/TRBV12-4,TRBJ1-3,CASSSLGVMAGNTIYF